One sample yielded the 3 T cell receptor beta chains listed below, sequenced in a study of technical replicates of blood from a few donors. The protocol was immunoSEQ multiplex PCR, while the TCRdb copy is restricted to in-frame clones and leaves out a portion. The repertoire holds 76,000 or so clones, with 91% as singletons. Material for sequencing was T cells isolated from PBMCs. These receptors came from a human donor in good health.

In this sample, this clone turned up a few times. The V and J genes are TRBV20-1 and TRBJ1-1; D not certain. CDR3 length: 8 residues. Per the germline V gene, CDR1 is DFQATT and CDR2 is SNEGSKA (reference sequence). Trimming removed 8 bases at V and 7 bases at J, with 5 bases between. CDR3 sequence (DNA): TGCAGTTCAGGTGAAGCTTTCTTT. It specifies CSSGEAFF.

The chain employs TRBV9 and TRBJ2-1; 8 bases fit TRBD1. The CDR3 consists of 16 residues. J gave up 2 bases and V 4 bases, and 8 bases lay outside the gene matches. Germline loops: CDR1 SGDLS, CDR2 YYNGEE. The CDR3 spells CASSLGAGGAYNEQFF. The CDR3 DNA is TGTGCCAGCAGCCTCGGAGCAGGGGGCGCCTACAATGAGCAGTTCTTC. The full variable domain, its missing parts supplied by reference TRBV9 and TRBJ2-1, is DSGVTQTPKHLITATGQRVTLRCSPRSGDLSVYWYQQSLDQGLQFLIQYYNGEERAKGNILERFSAQQFPDLHSELNLSSLELGDSALYFCASSLGAGGAYNEQFFGPGTRLTVL.

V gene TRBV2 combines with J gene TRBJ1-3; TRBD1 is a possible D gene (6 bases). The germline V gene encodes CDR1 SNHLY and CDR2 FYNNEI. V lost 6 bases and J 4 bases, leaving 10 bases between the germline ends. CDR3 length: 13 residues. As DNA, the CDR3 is TGTGCCAGCAGCCCGACAGGAGGAAACACCATATATTTT. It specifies CASSPTGGNTIYF.